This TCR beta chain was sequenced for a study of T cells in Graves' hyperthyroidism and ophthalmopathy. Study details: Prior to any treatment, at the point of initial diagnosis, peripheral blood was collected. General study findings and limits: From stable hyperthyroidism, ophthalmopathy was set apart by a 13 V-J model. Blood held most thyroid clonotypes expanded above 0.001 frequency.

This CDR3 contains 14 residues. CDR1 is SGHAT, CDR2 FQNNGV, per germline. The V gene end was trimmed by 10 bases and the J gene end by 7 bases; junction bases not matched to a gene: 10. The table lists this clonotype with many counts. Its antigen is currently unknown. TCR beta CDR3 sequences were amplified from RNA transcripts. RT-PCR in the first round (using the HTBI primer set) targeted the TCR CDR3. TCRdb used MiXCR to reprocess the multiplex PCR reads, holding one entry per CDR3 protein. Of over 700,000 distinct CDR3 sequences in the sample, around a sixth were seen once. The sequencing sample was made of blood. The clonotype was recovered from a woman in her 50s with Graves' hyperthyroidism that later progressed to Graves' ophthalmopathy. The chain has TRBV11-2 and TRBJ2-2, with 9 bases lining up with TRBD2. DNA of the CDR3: TGTGCCACCACTCGGCGGGGGGGTGTCGGGGAGCTGTTTTTT. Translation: CATTRRGGVGELFF.